One sample yielded the 30 T cell receptor beta chains listed below, sequenced in a study of blood T cell repertoires in COVID-19. Profiled with immunoSEQ multiplex PCR; TCRdb holds only in-frame clones, not every one. The data show about 380,000 clones, roughly 87% seen once. Sample: PBMCs or T cells enriched from blood (not recorded which). The receptors were sampled from a woman aged 25 to 39 who had recovered from COVID-19.

This clone was counted a single time. It may be a read error: a sequence one base away is much more abundant. V gene TRBV14 combines with J gene TRBJ1-1; D not certain. The CDR3 consists of 13 residues. The germline V gene has CDR1 SGHDN and CDR2 FVKESK. The V end was cut by 5 bases, the J end by 4 bases, with 11 bases between. Here the CDR3 reads CASSYTEGTEAFF. The CDR3 DNA reads as TGTGCCAGCAGCTATACAGAGGGCACTGAAGCTTTCTTT. The full variable domain, in which reference TRBV14 and TRBJ1-1 provide the parts outside the CDR3, is EAGVTQFPSHSVIEKGQTVTLRCDPISGHDNLYWYRRVMGKEIKFLLHFVKESKQDESGMPNNRFLAERTGGTYSTLKVQPAELEDSGVYFCASSYTEGTEAFFGQGTRLTVV.

This clone was seen just once. The chain recombines TRBV14 with TRBJ1-2; the match to TRBD1 covers 8 bases. Trimming took 3 bases from V and 5 from J; bases not matched to a gene: 5. The CDR3 loop spans 14 amino acids. Germline CDR1 SGHDN, CDR2 FVKESK. The DNA for the CDR3 is TGTGCCAGCAGCCAGTACGACAGGGGATATGGCTACACCTTC. Its protein is CASSQYDRGYGYTF.

The V call is TRBV2, the J call TRBJ2-7; the match to TRBD1 covers 9 bases. CDR1 and CDR2 from the germline V gene are SNHLY and FYNNEI. The CDR3 consists of 15 residues. The J segment lost 5 bases and the V segment lost 3 bases, leaving 8 bases of the junction unmatched. The CDR3 nucleotides read TGTGCCAGCAGTGACCCTGGGACAGGGCCCCACGAGCAGTACTTC. This sequence encodes CASSDPGTGPHEQYF.

This clone was seen just once. The rearrangement uses TRBV12-5 and TRBJ1-2; D gene uncertain. Germline V gives CDR1 LGHNT, CDR2 FRNRAP. This CDR3 spans 16 amino acids. V dropped 1 base and J dropped 7 bases, with 19 bases sitting between them. The CDR3: CASGLAIGSGGGGYTF. The CDR3 DNA sequence: TGTGCTAGTGGTTTGGCGATTGGATCGGGAGGAGGTGGCTACACCTTC.

The gene calls are TRBV6-4 and TRBJ2-5; tentatively, D is TRBD2 (5 bases). This CDR3 contains 14 residues. Germline lookup yields CDR1 MRHNA and CDR2 SNTAGT. V lost 6 bases and J 5 bases, leaving 16 bases between the germline ends. In DNA, the CDR3 is TGTGCCAGCAGCTACAGCGCCGGCGGGGAGACCCAGTACTTC. This translates into CASSYSAGGETQYF.

This clone was counted only a few times. The chain joins TRBV5-3 to TRBJ2-1; the match to TRBD2 covers 7 bases. TRBV5-3 is flagged as an ORF with uncertain function. V gave up 5 bases and J gave up 8 bases; unmatched junction bases: 10. CDR3 size: 14 residues. This chain's CDR3 is CARSAGTIVHEQFF. The DNA of the CDR3 is TGTGCCAGAAGTGCCGGGACTATTGTCCATGAGCAGTTCTTC.

The J gene is TRBJ2-7, the V gene TRBV4-2, with TRBD2 matching over 8 bases. The V segment lost 0 bases and the J segment 1 base; nucleotides outside the gene matches: 2. CDR3 length equals 15 residues. Germline V gives CDR1 LGHNA, CDR2 YNFKEQ. The CDR3 DNA is TGTGCCAGCAGCCAAGACACTAGCGGATCCTACGAGCAGTACTTC. Amino acids: CASSQDTSGSYEQYF.

V gene TRBV5-4 combines with J gene TRBJ1-6; a possible D gene is TRBD1 (6 bases). Germline values: CDR1 SGHNT, CDR2 YYREEE (reference sequence). The CDR3 consists of 15 residues. Trimming left V 4 bases short and J 5 bases short, with 13 bases between. The CDR3 here is CASSVGGLDNSPLHF. Written as DNA, the CDR3 is TGTGCCAGCAGCGTGGGGGGCTTAGATAATTCACCCCTCCACTTT.

V usage is TRBV10-2 and J usage is TRBJ1-3, with D maybe TRBD1 (5 bases). The germline V gene has CDR1 WSHSY and CDR2 SAAADI. The V end lost 0 bases, the J end lost 4 bases, and 7 bases lay between the germline ends. The CDR3 sequence is 14 residues long. The CDR3 region is CASSESGQGNTIYF. The CDR3 DNA reads as TGCGCCAGCAGTGAGTCGGGGCAGGGAAACACCATATATTTT.

This clone is a singleton in its sample. The V and J genes are TRBV28 and TRBJ2-4; 8 positions match TRBD1. Germline CDR1 and CDR2: MDHEN and SYDVKM. The CDR3 sequence is 14 residues long. J gave up 7 bases and V 5 bases, and 7 bases lay outside the gene matches. CDR3 sequence: CASSAGAGGNIQYF. The CDR3 bases are TGTGCCAGCAGTGCCGGTGCAGGGGGCAACATTCAGTACTTC.

The genes are TRBV6-1 and TRBJ1-1; D is ambiguous. Looked up from germline, CDR1 is MNHNS and CDR2 is SASEGT. V was pared by 2 bases and J by 0 bases, with 7 bases between. CDR3 size: 14 residues. The CDR3 DNA reads as TGTGCCAGCAGTGAATACAACATGAACACTGAAGCTTTCTTT. Its protein is CASSEYNMNTEAFF.

CDR3: CASSLGLLAGEQYF. CDR3 nucleotide sequence: TGTGCCAGCAGTTTAGGACTTTTGGCGGGTGAGCAGTACTTC. The chain carries TRBV27 and TRBJ2-7, with a tentative D call TRBD2 (5 bases). There are 14 residues in the CDR3. Germline CDR1 and CDR2: MNHEY and SMNVEV (reference sequence). Trimming took 2 bases from V and 7 from J, leaving 15 bases between them.

The rearrangement joins TRBV18 to TRBJ2-6; D gene unclear. Between the trimmed V and J ends, which lost 3 bases and 0 bases, there was a span of 15 bases. The germline V gene encodes CDR1 KGHSH and CDR2 LQKENI. The CDR3 runs to 18 residues. CDR3 amino acids: CASSPIDIHPSGANVLTF. The CDR3, as DNA: TGTGCCAGCTCACCGATAGACATTCACCCCTCTGGGGCCAACGTCCTGACTTTC.

Points on this clone: The junction departs from the called germline gene at one end, perhaps through a read error. This chain uses TRBV7-9 with TRBJ2-4; 7 bases are shared with TRBD2. Per germline, CDR1 SEHNR and CDR2 FQNEAQ (reference sequence). This CDR3 comprises 12 residues. Written as DNA, the CDR3 is TGTGCCAGCAGCTTAGAAGCGGGATCCTTGGACTTC. Amino acids: CASSLEAGSLDF. The entire variable domain, with the rest obtained from reference TRBV7-9 and TRBJ2-4, is as follows: DTGVSQNPRHKITKRGQNVTFRCDPISEHNRLYWYRQTLGQGPEFLTYFQNEAQLEKSRLLSDRFSAERPKGSFSTLEIQRTEQGDSAMYLCASSLEAGSLDFGAGTRLSVL.

The chain couples TRBV18 to TRBJ2-7; 9 positions match TRBD1. Germline CDR1 reads KGHSH; CDR2 reads LQKENI. V was pared by 6 bases and J by 6 bases, with 12 bases of the junction left unmatched. This CDR3 region has 15 residues. DNA of the CDR3: TGTGCCAGCTCCGGGGCGGGGACAGGGAATCGCGAGCAGTACTTC. Its protein is CASSGAGTGNREQYF.

This sequence joins TRBV5-1 and TRBJ2-2; no clear D gene. CDR3 length equals 14 residues. Germline assignment: CDR1 SGHRS and CDR2 YFSETQ. The V and J ends lost 0 bases and 2 bases respectively, with 5 bases between them. This CDR3 is CASSLGVNTGELFF. The CDR3 nucleotides are TGCGCCAGCAGCTTGGGAGTAAACACCGGGGAGCTGTTTTTT.

This chain uses TRBV4-1 with TRBJ2-7; a possible D gene is TRBD2 (5 bases). CDR1 is MGHRA, CDR2 YSYEKL, per germline. Trimming took off 1 base at V and 2 bases at J, with 18 bases between the two ends. This CDR3 contains 17 residues. CDR3: CASSQVSLGMEAYEQYF. CDR3 sequence (DNA): TGCGCCAGCAGCCAAGTCTCATTAGGAATGGAGGCCTACGAGCAGTACTTC.

The chain links TRBV10-3 to TRBJ2-2, with TRBD1 matching 9 bases. CDR1 is ENHRY, CDR2 SYGVKD, per germline. This CDR3 region has 16 residues. The V gene end was trimmed by 6 bases and the J gene end by 0 bases; junction bases not matched to a gene: 5. The CDR3: CAIREGQGSNTGELFF. The CDR3 DNA sequence: TGTGCCATCAGGGAAGGACAGGGGTCGAACACCGGGGAGCTGTTTTTT.

V and J are TRBV9 and TRBJ1-2, with 8 bases aligning to TRBD1. Losses at the gene ends were 5 bases for V and 4 bases for J; bases not matched to a gene: 7. From germline, CDR1 is SGDLS and CDR2 YYNGEE. The CDR3 totals 14 residues. CDR3 sequence: CASSRQGAPYGYTF. For the CDR3, the DNA is TGTGCCAGCAGTCGGCAGGGGGCTCCCTATGGCTACACCTTC.

The rearrangement joins TRBV11-2 to TRBJ2-7; 12 bases map to TRBD2. The CDR3 totals 13 residues. V was clipped by 7 bases and J by 7 bases; unmatched bases: 5. The V gene's germline CDR1 is SGHAT and CDR2 FQNNGV. DNA of the CDR3: TGTGCCAGCACCGGACTAGCGGGGTGGGAGCAGTACTTC. Its protein product is CASTGLAGWEQYF. Using reference TRBV11-2 and TRBJ2-7 for the parts outside the CDR3, the full variable domain is EAGVAQSPRYKIIEKRQSVAFWCNPISGHATLYWYQQILGQGPKLLIQFQNNGVVDDSQLPKDRFSAERLKGVDSTLKIQPAKLEDSAVYLCASTGLAGWEQYFGPGTRLTVT.

The V call is TRBV19, the J call TRBJ1-1, with TRBD1 matching 8 bases. This CDR3 has 16 amino acids. Trimming at V came to 6 bases and at J to 0 bases, leaving 9 bases not matched to a gene. Looked up from germline, CDR1 is LNHDA and CDR2 is SQIVND (reference sequence). The CDR3 sequence is CASRLNRGDVNTEAFF. The CDR3 region has the DNA TGTGCCAGTAGACTGAACAGGGGGGATGTGAACACTGAAGCTTTCTTT.

The CDR3 loop is CASSSSGEAFF. The DNA for the CDR3 is TGTGCCAGCAGCTCTTCCGGGGAAGCTTTCTTT. The chain couples TRBV7-8 to TRBJ1-1, with unresolved D. The CDR3 consists of 11 residues. The germline V gene has CDR1 SGHVS and CDR2 FQNEAQ. V was shortened by 4 bases and J by 8 bases, with 8 bases between the two germline ends.

This chain links TRBV5-1 with TRBJ2-3; D possibly corresponds to TRBD2 (6 bases). Trimming shortened V by 4 bases and J by 2 bases, and 11 bases separated the two germline ends. This CDR3 region has 14 residues. Germline assignment: CDR1 SGHRS and CDR2 YFSETQ. The DNA for the CDR3 is TGCGCCAGCAGCGCACGGACTACCACAGATACGCAGTATTTT. Encoded protein: CASSARTTTDTQYF.

The V and J genes are TRBV19 and TRBJ2-7, with D possibly being TRBD1 (5 bases). Trimming took 3 bases from V and 2 from J, leaving 17 bases between them. Looked up from germline, CDR1 is LNHDA and CDR2 is SQIVND (reference sequence). This CDR3 has 16 amino acids. CDR3 residues: CASSIIFQGLAYEQYF. The CDR3 region has the DNA TGTGCCAGTAGTATCATCTTCCAGGGTTTGGCCTACGAGCAGTACTTC.

The J gene is TRBJ2-5, the V gene TRBV11-2, with TRBD2 identical over 7 bases. Germline assignment: CDR1 SGHAT and CDR2 FQNNGV. The length of the CDR3 is 17 residues. After removal of 0 bases from V and 5 bases from J, the junction contained 12 bases not matched to a gene. CDR3 sequence (DNA): TGTGCCAGCAGCTTAGATCTTGGGGGAGGGTCGGGGGAGACCCAGTACTTC. Its translation is CASSLDLGGGSGETQYF.

CDR3 sequence: CASSLMSGQVNTEAFF. The CDR3 DNA is TGCGCCAGCAGCTTGATGTCGGGACAGGTGAACACTGAAGCTTTCTTT. The V gene is TRBV5-1, the J gene TRBJ1-1; 8 positions match TRBD1. CDR3 size: 16 residues. V lost 1 base to trimming and J lost 0 bases; unmatched junction nucleotides: 5. CDR1 is SGHRS, CDR2 YFSETQ, per germline.

This clone was seen just once. The rearrangement joins TRBV6-5 to TRBJ1-5; tentative D call: TRBD1 (5 bases). Germline CDR1 MNHEY, CDR2 SVGAGI. CDR3 length: 16 residues. The V and J ends lost 4 bases and 0 bases respectively, with 13 bases between them. The CDR3 DNA follows: TGTGCCAGCAGTTCACTCAGGGTTTCTAGCAATCAGCCCCAGCATTTT. This codes for CASSSLRVSSNQPQHF.

CDR3 in amino acids: CAGKSLNSGSTGELFF. The DNA of the CDR3 is TGTGCCGGCAAGTCCCTAAATAGCGGGAGCACCGGGGAGCTGTTTTTT. The chain employs TRBV28 and TRBJ2-2, with 9 bases fitting TRBD2. CDR3 length: 16 residues. The germline V gene encodes CDR1 MDHEN and CDR2 SYDVKM. Losses at the gene ends were 11 bases for V and 4 bases for J; bases not matched to a gene: 14.

The chain combines TRBV10-1 with TRBJ2-2; the match to TRBD2 covers 9 bases. From germline, CDR1 is WNHNN and CDR2 SYGVQD (reference sequence). The CDR3 is made up of 15 amino acids. Losses at the gene ends were 6 bases for V and 3 bases for J; bases not matched to a gene: 5. For the CDR3, the DNA is TGCGCCAGCAGCTTACTAGCGGGTGACACCGGGGAGCTGTTTTTT. This translates into CASSLLAGDTGELFF.

The chain employs TRBV5-1 and TRBJ1-1; the D is unclear. V was cut by 1 base and J by 0 bases, with 10 bases left in between. The germline V gene encodes CDR1 SGHRS and CDR2 YFSETQ. This CDR3 contains 15 residues. For the CDR3, the DNA is TGCGCCAGCAGCTTGCGAGCGATGATGAACACTGAAGCTTTCTTT. Residues: CASSLRAMMNTEAFF.